This T cell receptor (beta chain) was captured in a study of cytomegalovirus exposure and HLA in healthy donors. Notes on the study in general: Accounts indicate the classifier identified cytomegalovirus status with strong specificity and sensitivity. No immune exposure information besides CMV serostatus was available.

Germline V gives CDR1 SGHTA, CDR2 FQGNSA. The CDR3 is 17 amino acids. V lost 4 bases and J lost 2; bases outside the gene matches: 10. Researchers ran the PCR with 60 Vbeta and 13 Jbeta primers. The table came from immunoSEQ multiplex PCR; TCRdb's copy has only in-frame clones and leaves some out. Here the sample spans some 71,000 clones, approximately 81% being singletons. Notes on this clone: No antigen is known for it.

The rearrangement joins TRBV7-2 to TRBJ2-5; 10 bases are shared with TRBD2. Sequencing was done on a sample of PBMCs. The sequence was collected from a woman aged 25 to 45 in good health and CMV-seropositive. CDR3 in amino acids: CASSSSSGRQYQETQYF. For the CDR3, the DNA is TGTGCCAGCAGCTCGTCTAGCGGGAGACAATATCAAGAGACCCAGTACTTC.